Detailed here is one T cell receptor (beta chain). Germline V lookup: CDR1 SGHRS, CDR2 YFSETQ. The CDR3 is 17 residues long. J lost 7 bases, V lost 9 bases, and 13 bases had no gene match. The source of the sample is a study of CD8 T cells in acute hepatitis C reinfection. Clones were sequenced by immunoSEQ multiplex PCR, and TCRdb holds only the in-frame ones, with some missing. The sample records about 38,000 clones, approximately 85% being singletons. The time point was: naive CD8 control sorted from an acute-time-point sample. The clonotype originates from a woman aged 18-35 years who spontaneously cleared hepatitis C infection. The chain has TRBV5-1 and TRBJ2-1, with 16 bases aligning to TRBD2. The sample was naive CD8+ T cells from PBMCs. CDR3 sequence reads: CATTPGTSGRAFNEQFF. The CDR3 DNA reads TGCGCCACGACTCCCGGGACTAGCGGGAGGGCGTTTAATGAGCAGTTCTTC.